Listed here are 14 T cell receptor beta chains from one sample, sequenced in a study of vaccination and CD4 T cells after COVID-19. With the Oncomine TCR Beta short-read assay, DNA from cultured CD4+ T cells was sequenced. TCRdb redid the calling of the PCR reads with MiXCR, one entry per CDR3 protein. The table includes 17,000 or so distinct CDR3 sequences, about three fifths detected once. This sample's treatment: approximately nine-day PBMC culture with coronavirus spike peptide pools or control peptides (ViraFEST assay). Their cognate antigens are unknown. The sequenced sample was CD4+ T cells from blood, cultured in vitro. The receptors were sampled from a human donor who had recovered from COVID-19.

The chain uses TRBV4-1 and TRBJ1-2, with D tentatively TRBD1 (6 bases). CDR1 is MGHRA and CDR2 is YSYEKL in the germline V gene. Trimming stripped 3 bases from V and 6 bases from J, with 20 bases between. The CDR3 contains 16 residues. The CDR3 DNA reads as TGCGCCAGCAGCCAGCCGGGGGGGGCCCTCCAAGATGGCTACACCTTC. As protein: CASSQPGGALQDGYTF.

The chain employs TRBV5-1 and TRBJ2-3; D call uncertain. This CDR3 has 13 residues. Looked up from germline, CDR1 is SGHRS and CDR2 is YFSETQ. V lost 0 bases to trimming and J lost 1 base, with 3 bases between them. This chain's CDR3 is CASSLDGTDTQYF. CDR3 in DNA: TGCGCCAGCAGCTTGGACGGCACAGATACGCAGTATTTT.

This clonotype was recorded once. The CDR3 DNA follows: TGTGCCAGCAGCTTAGACGTTACCGGGACTAGACTCAATGAGCAGTTCTTC. Amino acid sequence: CASSLDVTGTRLNEQFF. This chain joins TRBV11-3 and TRBJ2-1; 8 nucleotides agree with TRBD2. This CDR3 spans 17 amino acids. The germline gives CDR1 SGHNT, CDR2 YENEEA. V shed 0 bases and J 6 bases; nucleotides not matched to a gene: 10.

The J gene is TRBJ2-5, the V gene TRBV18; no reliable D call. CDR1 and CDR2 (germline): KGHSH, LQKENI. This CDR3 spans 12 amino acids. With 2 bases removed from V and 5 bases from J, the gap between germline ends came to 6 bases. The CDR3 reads CASSPVAETQYF. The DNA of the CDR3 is TGTGCCAGCTCACCAGTCGCGGAGACCCAGTACTTC.

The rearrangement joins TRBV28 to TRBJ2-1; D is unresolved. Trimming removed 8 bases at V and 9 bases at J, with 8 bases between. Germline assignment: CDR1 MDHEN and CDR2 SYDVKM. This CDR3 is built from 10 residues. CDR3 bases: TGTGCCAGCGGGTGGATTGAGCAGTTCTTC. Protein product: CASGWIEQFF.

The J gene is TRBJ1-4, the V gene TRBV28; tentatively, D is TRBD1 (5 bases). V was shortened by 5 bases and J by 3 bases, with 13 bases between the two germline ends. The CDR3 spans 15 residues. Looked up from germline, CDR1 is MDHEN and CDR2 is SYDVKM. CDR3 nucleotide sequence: TGTGCCAGCAGTCTACCGGGGCTCTCTAATGAAAAACTGTTTTTT. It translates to CASSLPGLSNEKLFF.

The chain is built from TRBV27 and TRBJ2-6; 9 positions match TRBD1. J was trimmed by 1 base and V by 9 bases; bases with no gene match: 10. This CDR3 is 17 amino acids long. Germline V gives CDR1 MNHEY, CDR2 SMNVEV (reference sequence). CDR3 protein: CASSTGTGRSGANVLTF. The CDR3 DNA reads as TGTGCCAGTTCGACCGGGACAGGGAGATCTGGGGCCAACGTCCTGACTTTC.

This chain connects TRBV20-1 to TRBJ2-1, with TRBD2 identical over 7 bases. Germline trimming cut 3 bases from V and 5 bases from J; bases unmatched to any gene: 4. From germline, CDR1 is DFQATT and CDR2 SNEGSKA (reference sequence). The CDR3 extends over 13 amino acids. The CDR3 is CSARFGTNNEQFF. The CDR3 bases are TGCAGTGCTAGGTTCGGGACTAACAATGAGCAGTTCTTC.

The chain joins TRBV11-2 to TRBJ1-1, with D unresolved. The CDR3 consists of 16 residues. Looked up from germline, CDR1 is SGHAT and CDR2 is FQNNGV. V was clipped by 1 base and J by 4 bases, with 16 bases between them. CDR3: CASSLGVGNWATEAFF. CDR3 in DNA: TGTGCCAGCAGCTTAGGCGTAGGGAACTGGGCCACTGAAGCTTTCTTT.

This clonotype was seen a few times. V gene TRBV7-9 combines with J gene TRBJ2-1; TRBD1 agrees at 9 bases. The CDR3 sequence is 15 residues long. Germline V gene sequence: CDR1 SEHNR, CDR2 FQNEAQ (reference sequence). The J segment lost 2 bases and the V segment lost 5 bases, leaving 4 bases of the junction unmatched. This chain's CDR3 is CASSPRQGAYNEQFF. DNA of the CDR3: TGTGCCAGCAGCCCCCGACAGGGGGCCTACAATGAGCAGTTCTTC.

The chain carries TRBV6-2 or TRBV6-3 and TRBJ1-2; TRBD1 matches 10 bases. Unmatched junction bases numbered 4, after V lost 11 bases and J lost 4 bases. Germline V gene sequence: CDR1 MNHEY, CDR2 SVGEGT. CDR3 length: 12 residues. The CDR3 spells CAGRTGGYGYTF. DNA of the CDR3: TGTGCCGGACGGACAGGGGGCTATGGCTACACCTTC.

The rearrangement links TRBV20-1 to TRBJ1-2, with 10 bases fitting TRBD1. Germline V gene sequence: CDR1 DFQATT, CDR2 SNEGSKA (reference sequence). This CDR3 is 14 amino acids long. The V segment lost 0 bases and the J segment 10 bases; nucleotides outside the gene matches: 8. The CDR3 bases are TGCAGTGCTAGAGAGGGACAGGGGCTCGGTTACTACACCTTC. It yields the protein CSAREGQGLGYYTF.

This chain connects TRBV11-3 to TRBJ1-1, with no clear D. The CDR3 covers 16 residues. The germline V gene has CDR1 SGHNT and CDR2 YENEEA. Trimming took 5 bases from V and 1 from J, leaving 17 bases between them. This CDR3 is CASSPNDGQRNTEAFF. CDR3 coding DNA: TGTGCCAGCAGCCCGAACGATGGCCAGCGGAACACTGAAGCTTTCTTT. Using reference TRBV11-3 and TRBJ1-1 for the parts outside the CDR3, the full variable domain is EAGVVQSPRYKIIEKKQPVAFWCNPISGHNTLYWYLQNLGQGPELLIRYENEEAVDDSQLPKDRFSAERLKGVDSTLKIQPAELGDSAVYLCASSPNDGQRNTEAFFGQGTRLTVV.

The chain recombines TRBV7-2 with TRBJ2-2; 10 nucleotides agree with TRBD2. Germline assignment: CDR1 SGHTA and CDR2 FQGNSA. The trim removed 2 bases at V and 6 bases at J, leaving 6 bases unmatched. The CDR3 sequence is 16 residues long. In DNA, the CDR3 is TGTGCCAGCAGCTTATACGACAGCGGGAGGGCCGGGGAGCTGTTTTTT. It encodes CASSLYDSGRAGELFF.